The source of this T cell receptor beta chain is a study of blood T cell repertoires in COVID-19. In the study overall: Whether acute or convalescent, the COVID-19 samples came from the United States, Italy and Spain. PBMCs, B-cell-depleted T cells, or T cells were the source of the cDNA or gDNA that made up the material.

How the authors handled the data: Counts of nucleated cells, estimated from reference gene primer amplification, were obtained. Libraries were prepared by immunoSEQ multiplex PCR; TCRdb keeps only in-frame clonotypes and omits some of them. V and J calls plus clone size are reproduced from that table; the DNA served to infer D and trimming. The table includes 150,000 to 200,000 clones, approximately 80% detected once. V was clipped by 3 bases and J by 2 bases; unmatched bases: 10. Germline CDR1 and CDR2: SGHTA and FQGNSA. The CDR3 is 17 residues long. This chain joins TRBV7-2 and TRBJ1-5; 7 nucleotides match TRBD1. The source of this sequence is a human donor in a cohort sampled during active COVID-19. The sample was peripheral blood. In DNA, the CDR3 is TGTGCCAGCAGCTTTGACAGGGTCGGATTCGGCAATCAGCCCCAGCATTTT. Protein product: CASSFDRVGFGNQPQHF.